The 2 T cell receptor beta chains given below trace back to one sample, sequenced in a study of molecular identifiers for immune sequencing clone quantification. One entry per CDR3 protein, called by TCRdb with MiXCR from the PCR reads. The table has fewer than 25,000 distinct CDR3 sequences, roughly 18% seen once. The sample was naive CD8+ T cells from blood, with Jurkat cell RNA spiked in. Subset defined: FACS-sorted CD8+CD4-CCR7+CD45RA+ naive T cells. These receptors were taken from a human donor in good health. Some libraries in this study had Jurkat cell RNA spiked in.

This clonotype came up many times. The chain recombines TRBV7-2 with TRBJ2-3; 11 bases are shared with TRBD2. Germline trimming cut 1 base from V and 6 bases from J; bases unmatched to any gene: 6. The germline CDR1 and CDR2 sequences are SGHTA and FQGNSA. The CDR3 contains 16 residues. The CDR3: CASSLVAGGLWDTQYF. DNA of the CDR3: TGTGCCAGCAGCTTAGTAGCGGGAGGGCTCTGGGATACGCAGTATTTT. Variable domain in full (rest from reference TRBV7-2 and TRBJ2-3): GAGVSQSPSNKVTEKGKDVELRCDPISGHTALYWYRQSLGQGLEFLIYFQGNSAPDKSGLPSDRFSAERTGGSVSTLTIQRTQQEDSAVYLCASSLVAGGLWDTQYFGPGTRLTVL.

This clonotype was seen repeatedly, ten times or more. This chain joins TRBV6-2 or TRBV6-3 and TRBJ1-5; D perhaps matches TRBD1 (5 bases). Germline CDR1 reads MNHEY; CDR2 reads SVGEGT. The CDR3 consists of 14 residues. V was pared by 6 bases and J by 2 bases, with 11 bases between. The CDR3 coding sequence is TGTGCCAGCAGATGGGACGGGGGCAATCAGCCCCAGCATTTT. Residues: CASRWDGGNQPQHF.